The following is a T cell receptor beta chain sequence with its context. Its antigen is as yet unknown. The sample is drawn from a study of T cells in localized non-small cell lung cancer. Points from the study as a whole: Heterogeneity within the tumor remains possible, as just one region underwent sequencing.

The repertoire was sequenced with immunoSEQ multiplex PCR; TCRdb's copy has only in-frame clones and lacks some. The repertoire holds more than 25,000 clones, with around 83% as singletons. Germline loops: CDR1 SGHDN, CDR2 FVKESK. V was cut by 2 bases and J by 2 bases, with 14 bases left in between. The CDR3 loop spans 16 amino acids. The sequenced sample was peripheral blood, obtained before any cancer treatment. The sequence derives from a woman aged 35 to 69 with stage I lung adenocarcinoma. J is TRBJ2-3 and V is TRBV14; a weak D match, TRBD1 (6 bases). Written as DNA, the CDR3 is TGTGCCAGCAGCCAAATGGCAGGGGCCCCCACAGATACGCAGTATTTT. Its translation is CASSQMAGAPTDTQYF. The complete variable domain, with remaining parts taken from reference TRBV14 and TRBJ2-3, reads EAGVTQFPSHSVIEKGQTVTLRCDPISGHDNLYWYRRVMGKEIKFLLHFVKESKQDESGMPNNRFLAERTGGTYSTLKVQPAELEDSGVYFCASSQMAGAPTDTQYFGPGTRLTVL.